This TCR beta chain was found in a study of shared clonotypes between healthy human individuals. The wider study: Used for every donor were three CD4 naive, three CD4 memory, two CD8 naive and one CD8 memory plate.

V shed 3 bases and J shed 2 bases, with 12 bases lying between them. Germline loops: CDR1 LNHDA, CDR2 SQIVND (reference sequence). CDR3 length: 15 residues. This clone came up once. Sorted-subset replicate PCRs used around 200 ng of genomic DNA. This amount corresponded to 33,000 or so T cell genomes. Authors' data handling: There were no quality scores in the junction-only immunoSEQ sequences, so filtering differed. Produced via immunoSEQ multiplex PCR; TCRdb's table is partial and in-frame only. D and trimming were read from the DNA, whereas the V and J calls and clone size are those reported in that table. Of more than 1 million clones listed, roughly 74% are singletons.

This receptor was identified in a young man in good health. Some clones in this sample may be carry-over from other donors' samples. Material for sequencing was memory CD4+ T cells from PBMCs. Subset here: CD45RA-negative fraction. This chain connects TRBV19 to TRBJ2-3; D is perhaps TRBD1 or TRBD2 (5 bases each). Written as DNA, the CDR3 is TGTGCCAGTAGTATCGGGGCCAGGATCACAGATACGCAGTATTTT. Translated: CASSIGARITDTQYF.